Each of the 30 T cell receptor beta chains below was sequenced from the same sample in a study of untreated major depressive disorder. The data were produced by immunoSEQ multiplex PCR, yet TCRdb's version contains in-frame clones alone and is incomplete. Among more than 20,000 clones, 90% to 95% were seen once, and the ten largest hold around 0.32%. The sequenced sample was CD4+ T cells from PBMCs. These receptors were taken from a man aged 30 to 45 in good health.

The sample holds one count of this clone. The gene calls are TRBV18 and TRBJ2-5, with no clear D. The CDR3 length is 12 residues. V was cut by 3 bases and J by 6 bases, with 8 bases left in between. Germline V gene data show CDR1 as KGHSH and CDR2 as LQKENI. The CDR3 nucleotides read TGTGCCAGCTCACCCCAAGGAAAGACCCAGTACTTC. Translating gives CASSPQGKTQYF.

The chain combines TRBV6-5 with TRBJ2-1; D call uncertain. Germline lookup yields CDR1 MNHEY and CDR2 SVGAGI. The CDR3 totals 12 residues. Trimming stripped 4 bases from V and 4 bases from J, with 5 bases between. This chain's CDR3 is CASSSFYNEQFF. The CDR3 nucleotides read TGTGCCAGCAGTTCGTTTTACAATGAGCAGTTCTTC.

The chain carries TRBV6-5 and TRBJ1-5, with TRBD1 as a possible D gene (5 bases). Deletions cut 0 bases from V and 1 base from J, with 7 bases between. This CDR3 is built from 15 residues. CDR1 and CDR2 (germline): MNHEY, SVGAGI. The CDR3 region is CASSYSWTSNQPQHF. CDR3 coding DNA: TGTGCCAGCAGTTACTCCTGGACAAGCAATCAGCCCCAGCATTTT.

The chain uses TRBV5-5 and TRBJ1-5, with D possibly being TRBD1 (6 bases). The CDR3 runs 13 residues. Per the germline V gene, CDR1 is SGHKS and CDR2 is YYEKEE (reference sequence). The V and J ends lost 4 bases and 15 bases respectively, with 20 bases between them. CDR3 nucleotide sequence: TGTGCCAGCAGCACAACCGGGACACCTACATGGCATTTT. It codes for CASSTTGTPTWHF. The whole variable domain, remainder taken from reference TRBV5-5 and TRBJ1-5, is DAGVTQSPTHLIKTRGQQVTLRCSPISGHKSVSWYQQVLGQGPQFIFQYYEKEERGRGNFPDRFSARQFPNYSSELNVNALLLGDSALYLCASSTTGTPTWHFGDGTRLSIL.

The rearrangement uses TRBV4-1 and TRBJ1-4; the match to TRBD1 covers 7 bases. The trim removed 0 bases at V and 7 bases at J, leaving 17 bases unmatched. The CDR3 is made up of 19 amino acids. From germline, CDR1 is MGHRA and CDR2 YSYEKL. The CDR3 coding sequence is TGCGCCAGCAGCCAAGATAGTCGGAGACAGGGTGGTTCGGGTGAAAAACTGTTTTTT. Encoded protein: CASSQDSRRQGGSGEKLFF.

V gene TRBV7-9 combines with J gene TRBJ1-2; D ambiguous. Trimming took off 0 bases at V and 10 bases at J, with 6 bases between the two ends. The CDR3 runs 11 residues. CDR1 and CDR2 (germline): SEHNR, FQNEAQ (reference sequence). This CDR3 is CASSLAVNYTF. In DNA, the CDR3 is TGTGCCAGCAGCTTAGCGGTTAACTACACCTTC.

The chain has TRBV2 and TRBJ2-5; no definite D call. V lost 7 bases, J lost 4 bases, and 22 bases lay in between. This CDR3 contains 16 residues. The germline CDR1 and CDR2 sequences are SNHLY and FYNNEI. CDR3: CASTESGFPTSETQYF. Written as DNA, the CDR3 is TGTGCCAGCACCGAGAGTGGCTTTCCGACCTCAGAGACCCAGTACTTC.

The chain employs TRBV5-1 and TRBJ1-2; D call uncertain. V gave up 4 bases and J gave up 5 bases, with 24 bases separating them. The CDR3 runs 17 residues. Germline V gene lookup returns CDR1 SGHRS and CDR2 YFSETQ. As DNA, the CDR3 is TGCGCCAGCAGCCGACAAAGTGGCCATGGTGGGAGTTATGGCTACACCTTC. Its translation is CASSRQSGHGGSYGYTF.

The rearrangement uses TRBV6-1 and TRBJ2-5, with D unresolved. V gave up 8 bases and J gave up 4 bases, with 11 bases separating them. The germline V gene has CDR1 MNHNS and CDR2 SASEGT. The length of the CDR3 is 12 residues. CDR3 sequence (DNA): TGTGCCAGCGGATTTTGGGGAGAGACCCAGTACTTC. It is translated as CASGFWGETQYF.

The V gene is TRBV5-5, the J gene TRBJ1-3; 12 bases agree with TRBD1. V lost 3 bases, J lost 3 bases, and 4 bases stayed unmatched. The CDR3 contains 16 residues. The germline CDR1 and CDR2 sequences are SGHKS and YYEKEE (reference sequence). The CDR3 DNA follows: TGTGCCAGCAGCTGGGGACAGGGGGCTTTTGGAAACACCATATATTTT. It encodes CASSWGQGAFGNTIYF.

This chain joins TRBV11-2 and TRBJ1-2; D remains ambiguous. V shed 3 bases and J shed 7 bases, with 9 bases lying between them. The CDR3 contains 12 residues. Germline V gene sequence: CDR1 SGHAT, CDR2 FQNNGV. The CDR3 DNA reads TGTGCCAGCAGCTTCAGTGGTGGTGGCTACACCTTC. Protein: CASSFSGGGYTF. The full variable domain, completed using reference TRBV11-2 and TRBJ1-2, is EAGVAQSPRYKIIEKRQSVAFWCNPISGHATLYWYQQILGQGPKLLIQFQNNGVVDDSQLPKDRFSAERLKGVDSTLKIQPAKLEDSAVYLCASSFSGGGYTFGSGTRLTVV.

CDR3 bases: TGTGCCAGCAGCGGCCTCACCGCCACCGGTGAGCAGTTCTTC. Its translation is CASSGLTATGEQFF. V is TRBV5-6 and J is TRBJ2-1; no firm D call. The CDR3 is made up of 14 amino acids. Germline CDR1 and CDR2: SGHDT and YYEEEE. Trimming left V 4 bases short and J 9 bases short, with 17 bases between.

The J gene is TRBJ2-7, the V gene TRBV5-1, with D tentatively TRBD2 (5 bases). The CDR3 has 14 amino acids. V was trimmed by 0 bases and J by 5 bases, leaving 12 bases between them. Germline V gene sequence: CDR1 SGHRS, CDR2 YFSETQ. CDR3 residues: CASSLEWENNEQYF. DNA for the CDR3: TGCGCCAGCAGCTTGGAATGGGAGAACAACGAGCAGTACTTC.

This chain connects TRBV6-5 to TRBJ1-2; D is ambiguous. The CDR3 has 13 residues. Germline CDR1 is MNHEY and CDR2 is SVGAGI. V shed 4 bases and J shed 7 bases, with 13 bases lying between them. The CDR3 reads CASSSKRSGGYTF. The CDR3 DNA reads TGTGCCAGCAGTTCGAAACGGTCTGGTGGCTACACCTTC.

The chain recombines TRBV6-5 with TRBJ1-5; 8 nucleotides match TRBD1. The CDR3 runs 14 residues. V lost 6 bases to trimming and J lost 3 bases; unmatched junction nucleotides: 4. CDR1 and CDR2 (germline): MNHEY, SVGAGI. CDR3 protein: CASRGQGHNQPQHF. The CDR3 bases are TGTGCCAGCAGAGGACAGGGACACAATCAGCCCCAGCATTTT.

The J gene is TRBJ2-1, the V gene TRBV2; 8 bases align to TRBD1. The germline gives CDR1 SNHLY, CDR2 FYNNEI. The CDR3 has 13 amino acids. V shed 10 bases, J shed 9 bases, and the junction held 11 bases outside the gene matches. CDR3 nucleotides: TGTGCCAAACGGACAGGGCTAAGGGGTGAGCAGTTCTTC. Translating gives CAKRTGLRGEQFF. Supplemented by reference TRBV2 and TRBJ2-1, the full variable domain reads EPEVTQTPSHQVTQMGQEVILRCVPISNHLYFYWYRQILGQKVEFLVSFYNNEISEKSEIFDDQFSVERPDGSNFTLKIRSTKLEDSAMYFCAKRTGLRGEQFFGPGTRLTVL.

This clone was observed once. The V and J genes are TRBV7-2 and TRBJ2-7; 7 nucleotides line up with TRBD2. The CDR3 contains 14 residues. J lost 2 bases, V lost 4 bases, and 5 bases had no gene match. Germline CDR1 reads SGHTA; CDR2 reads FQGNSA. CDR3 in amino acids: CASSSGGLAYEQYF. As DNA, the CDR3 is TGTGCCAGCAGCTCAGGCGGACTAGCCTACGAGCAGTACTTC.

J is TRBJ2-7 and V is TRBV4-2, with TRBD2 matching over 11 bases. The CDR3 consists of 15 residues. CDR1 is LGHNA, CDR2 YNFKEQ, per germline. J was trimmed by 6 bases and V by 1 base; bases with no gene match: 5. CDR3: CASSQVSGRAGEQYF. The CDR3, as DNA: TGTGCCAGCAGCCAAGTTAGCGGGAGGGCAGGCGAGCAGTACTTC.

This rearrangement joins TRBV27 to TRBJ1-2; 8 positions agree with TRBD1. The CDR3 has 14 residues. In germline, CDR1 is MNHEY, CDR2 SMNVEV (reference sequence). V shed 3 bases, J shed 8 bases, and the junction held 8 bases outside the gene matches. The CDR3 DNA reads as TGTGCCAGCAGTTTTCAGACAGGGGCTGGGGGCTACACCTTC. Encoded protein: CASSFQTGAGGYTF.

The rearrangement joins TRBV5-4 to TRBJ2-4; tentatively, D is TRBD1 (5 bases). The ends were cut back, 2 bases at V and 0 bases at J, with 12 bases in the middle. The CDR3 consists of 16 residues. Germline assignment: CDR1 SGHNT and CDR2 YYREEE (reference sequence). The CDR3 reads CASSFGHRLAKNIQYF. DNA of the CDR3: TGTGCCAGCAGCTTTGGACACCGTTTAGCCAAAAACATTCAGTACTTC.

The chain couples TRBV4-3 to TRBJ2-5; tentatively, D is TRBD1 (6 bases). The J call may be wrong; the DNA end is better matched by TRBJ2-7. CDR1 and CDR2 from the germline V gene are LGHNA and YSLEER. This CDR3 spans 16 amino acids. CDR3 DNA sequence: TGCGCCAGCAGCCCGCCCTATAAGGACAGCTCCTACGAGCAGTACTTC. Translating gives CASSPPYKDSSYEQYF.

The CDR3 region is CASTPGTGGDYGYTF. DNA of the CDR3: TGTGCCAGCACCCCGGGGACAGGGGGGGATTATGGCTACACCTTC. The rearrangement uses TRBV6-1 and TRBJ1-2, with 11 bases fitting TRBD1. The V gene end was trimmed by 7 bases and the J gene end by 5 bases; junction bases not matched to a gene: 9. CDR3 length: 15 residues. Germline V gene data show CDR1 as MNHNS and CDR2 as SASEGT.

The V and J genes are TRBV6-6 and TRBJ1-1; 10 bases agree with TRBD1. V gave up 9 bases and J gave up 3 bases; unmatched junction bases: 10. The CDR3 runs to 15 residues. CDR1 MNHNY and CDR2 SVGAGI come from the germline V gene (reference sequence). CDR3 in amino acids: CASTLGQGQYTEAFF. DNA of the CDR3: TGTGCCAGTACGTTGGGACAGGGGCAGTACACTGAAGCTTTCTTT.

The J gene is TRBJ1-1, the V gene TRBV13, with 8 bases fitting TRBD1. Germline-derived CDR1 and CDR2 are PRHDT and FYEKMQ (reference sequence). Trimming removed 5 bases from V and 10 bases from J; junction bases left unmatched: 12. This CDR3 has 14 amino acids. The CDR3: CASSLSQGAWGAFF. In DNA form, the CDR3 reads TGTGCCAGCAGCCTCTCCCAGGGGGCGTGGGGAGCTTTCTTT.

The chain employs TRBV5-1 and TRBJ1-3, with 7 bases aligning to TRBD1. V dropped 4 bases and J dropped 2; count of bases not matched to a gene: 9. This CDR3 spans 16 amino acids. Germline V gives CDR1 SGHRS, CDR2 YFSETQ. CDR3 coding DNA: TGCGCCAGCAGCGGCGGGACAGATCTACCTGGAAACACCATATATTTT. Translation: CASSGGTDLPGNTIYF.

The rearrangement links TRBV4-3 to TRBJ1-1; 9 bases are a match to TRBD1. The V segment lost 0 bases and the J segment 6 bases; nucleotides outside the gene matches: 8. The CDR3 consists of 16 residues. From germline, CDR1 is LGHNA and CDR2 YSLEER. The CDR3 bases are TGCGCCAGCAGCCAAGATCCCAGGACAGGGGCCCCTGAAGCTTTCTTT. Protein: CASSQDPRTGAPEAFF.

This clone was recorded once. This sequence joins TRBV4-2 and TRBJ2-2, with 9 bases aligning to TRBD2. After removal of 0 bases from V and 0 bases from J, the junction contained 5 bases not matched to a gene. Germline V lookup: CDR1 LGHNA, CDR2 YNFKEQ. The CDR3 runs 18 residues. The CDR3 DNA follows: TGTGCCAGCAGCCAAGATCGGACTAGCGTATCGAACACCGGGGAGCTGTTTTTT. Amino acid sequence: CASSQDRTSVSNTGELFF.

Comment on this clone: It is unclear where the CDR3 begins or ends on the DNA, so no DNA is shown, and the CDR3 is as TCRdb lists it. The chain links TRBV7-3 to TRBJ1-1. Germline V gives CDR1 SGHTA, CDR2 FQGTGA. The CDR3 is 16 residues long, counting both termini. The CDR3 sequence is CASSFGSGLLNTEAFF.

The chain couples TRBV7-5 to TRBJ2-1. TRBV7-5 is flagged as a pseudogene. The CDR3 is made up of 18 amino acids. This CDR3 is CVRSRRPGPQPLYNEQFF. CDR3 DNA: TGTGTCAGAAGCCGCCGACCCGGCCCTCAGCCCCTATACAATGAGCAGTTCTTC.

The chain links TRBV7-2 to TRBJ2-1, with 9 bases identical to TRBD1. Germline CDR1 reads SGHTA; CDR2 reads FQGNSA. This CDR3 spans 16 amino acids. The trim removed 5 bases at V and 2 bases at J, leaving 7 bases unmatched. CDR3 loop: CASSPPGQGPYNEQFF. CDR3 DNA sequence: TGTGCCAGCAGCCCTCCGGGACAGGGTCCCTACAATGAGCAGTTCTTC.